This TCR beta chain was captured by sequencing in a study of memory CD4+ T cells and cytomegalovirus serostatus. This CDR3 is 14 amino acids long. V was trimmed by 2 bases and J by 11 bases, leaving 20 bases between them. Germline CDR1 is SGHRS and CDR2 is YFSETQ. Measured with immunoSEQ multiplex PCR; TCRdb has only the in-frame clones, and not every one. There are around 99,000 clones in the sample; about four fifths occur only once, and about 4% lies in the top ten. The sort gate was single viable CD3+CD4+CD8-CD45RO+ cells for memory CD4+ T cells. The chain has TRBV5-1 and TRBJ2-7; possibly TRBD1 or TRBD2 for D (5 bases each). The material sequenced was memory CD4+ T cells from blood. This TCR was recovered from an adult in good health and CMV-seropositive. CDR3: CASSLIPGPESKYF. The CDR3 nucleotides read TGCGCCAGCAGCTTAATCCCGGGACCGGAGAGCAAGTACTTC.